The following is a T cell receptor (beta chain) sequence with its context. The antigen this receptor binds is unknown. No base quality values were provided; no much bigger clone lies one nucleotide off. Library method: the immunoSEQ multiplex PCR assay. The multiplex PCR relied on a mix of 60 forward primers for TCR Vbeta segments and 13 reverse primers for TCR Jbeta segments. Amplification of the CDR3 region of rearranged TCR beta genes was performed with a multiplex PCR assay on genomic DNA. Amplified TCR beta libraries were sequenced as 87-base-pair reads on the Illumina HiSeq System. The paper's processing steps were these. In a later analysis, some 80 million unique TCR beta chains were counted across the 690 or so repertoires, and about 9.9 million of these chains were shared by at least two donors. Raw reads were error-corrected and collapsed into unique sequences by a nearest-neighbor algorithm in which closely related sequences were merged to remove PCR and sequencing errors. CDR3 sequences were aligned to IMGT reference sequences to assign V, D and J gene segments. For a sequence to be retained, a match of at least six nucleotides to both a V gene segment and a J gene segment was required. Rearrangements were classified as productive when the CDR3 lacked stop codons and remained in frame with V and J, and all other rearrangements were classified as non-productive. CDR3 was defined according to IMGT convention as the region running from the second conserved V-encoded cysteine to the conserved J-encoded phenylalanine. In an earlier analysis of 500 to 650 of the donors, sequences lacking an unambiguous match to a single V gene segment were excluded. In an earlier analysis of several hundred of the donors, V segments were called functional above 56.7% productive rearrangements and were called segregating when the between-donor standard deviation exceeded 5%. A statistical classification framework was built for diagnosing cytomegalovirus status from the catalog of TCR beta chain sequences. In a later analysis, V and J genes were assigned by comparing TCR nucleotide sequences against IMGT/GENE-DB human TR gene sequences. Using the TCRdist pipeline, a later analysis assigned CDR3 sequences along with most-parsimonious VDJ recombination scenarios. In a later analysis, each TCR beta chain was defined by its CDR3 amino acid sequence together with its V-gene family, and reads without a unique V-gene family were excluded. To address suspected cross-contamination and a sequencing artifact, a later analysis removed over 500 highly shared, low-generation-probability nucleotide sequences. In a later analysis, a clonal expansion index was calculated for each public chain from normalized within-repertoire ranks of inferred template counts. A later analysis computed generation probabilities with a VDJ recombination model fitted to out-of-frame rearrangements, and checked the results against IGoR. In a later analysis, TCR-TCR, TCR-HLA and TCR-CMV co-occurrence was scored with hypergeometric tests, and a repertoire-size bias correction was applied to TCR pairs. False discovery rates were estimated in a later analysis by permuting HLA or CMV assignments 20 times. A later analysis grouped co-occurring TCRs with DBSCAN, adding TCRdist sequence similarity when clustering within HLA-allele-positive subsets. Repertoires with fewer than 30,000 or more than 120,000 public chains were left out of co-occurrence clustering, as were a handful of repertoires with anomalous nucleotide sharing. TCRdb took this table from immuneACCESS and kept in-frame rearrangements with V and J called. Such tables lack part of the clones; where checked against another copy, unresolved V genes explain under half of the gap, and the rest is unexplained. The V and J calls and clone size were taken over from that table, and D and trimming were inferred from the DNA. Within this sample are 99,000 or so clones, with roughly 79% of them counted one time only. The ten largest clones represent 5.8% of the sample.

The cohort was made up of under 800 healthy bone marrow donors. Cohort members were all nominally healthy when sampled, although unrecorded immune exposures were likely present. The donor was CMV seropositive and was included in the group of 250 to 300 seropositive cohort members. A peripheral blood sample was collected from each donor, and TCR beta sequencing was performed on peripheral blood mononuclear cells. The Qiagen DNeasy Blood Extraction Kit was used to extract genomic DNA from the blood cell samples. This specimen belongs to a study of cytomegalovirus exposure and HLA in healthy donors (dated by TCRdb to 2015 to 2018). As for the study more broadly: An earlier analysis of several hundred of the donors reported about 250 Gb of sequence data and around 120 million unique TCR beta sequences from some 180 million T cells. Roughly 300 gigabases of sequencing data and roughly 90 million unique TCR sequences were included in an early release covering around 600 HLA-typed donors. Among the roughly 430 genotyped donors, approximately 77% belonged to the genetic ancestry cluster associated with self-reported Caucasian donors. The study aimed to test whether cataloging public T cell receptors could reveal signatures of past pathogen exposure. The study used immunosequencing to profile the T cell repertoires of 666 subjects and linked those repertoires to cytomegalovirus serostatus. Besides the first cohort of hundreds of subjects, a separate validation cohort made up of 120 different subjects was used. The study combined high-throughput TCR immunosequencing, statistical association of individual TCRs with disease status, and machine learning to predict cytomegalovirus infection status. To study patterns of TCR occurrence, a later analysis re-analyzed previously published TCR beta repertoires from 550 to 800 donors and added high-resolution HLA genotyping. Rather than drawing on any new phenotypic data, the later analysis identified candidate immune exposures from TCR beta sequences and the way those sequences occurred across donors. An earlier analysis of some 600 of the donors applied high-throughput TCR beta sequencing to assess whether each TCR beta V gene segment acted as functional or pseudogenic. Alongside the repertoire data, information on donor age, sex, ethnicity and CMV serostatus was compiled. Genome-wide SNP genotypes for about 65% of the 666 donors were used in a later genetic analysis, which treated that subset as a discovery cohort. All discovery cohort repertoires had been generated on a single sequencing platform. Class I and class II HLA loci were covered by the typing at four-digit resolution. Typing coverage differed by locus: A, B, C, DRB1 and DQB1 were typed in roughly 620-630 donors, DQA1 in around 500, DPA1 in over 600, and DPB1 in 472. Roughly 5 DR-DQ haplotypes were handled as single units for association and clustering, since linkage in the cohort was strong. On average, roughly 250,000 unique TCR beta nucleotide sequences were sequenced per donor among 398 genotyped donors of the cohort, with 15% to 20% of those sequences being non-productive.

As encoded in the germline V gene, CDR1 is SGHRS while CDR2 is YFSETQ. At the junction V is shortened by 3 bases and J by 3 bases; bases outside the gene matches: 3. The CDR3 measures 15 amino acids from cysteine to phenylalanine. Just the 45-base CDR3 DNA is kept, in frame starting at base 1. Summary of the overall study and its limitations: Because the 87-base-pair reads could not distinguish some IMGT-functional V segments, including TRBV6-2 and TRBV6-3, those segments were excluded. In an earlier analysis of some 540 of the donors, most TCR beta V segments appeared in productive rearrangements about 87% or about 30% of the time, broadly matching IMGT annotations. In a later analysis, TCR association rates were found to vary across HLA loci, with the most associated TCRs seen for DRB1 alleles and the fewest for HLA-C alleles. In a later genetic analysis, fewer N-insertions in productive TCRs were reported among donors in an Asian-associated ancestry cluster than the roughly 700-donor mean. Roughly 15 rarely observed V segments, including chromosome 9 orphons, were excluded from the earlier analysis of just under 600 of the donors because counts were too low. The presence/absence analyses assumed that sequencing depth was roughly uniform across donors, and that assumption may not be true. Because some donors lacked HLA typing at each locus, the association tests relied only on the typed subset. The authors suggested that the approach could potentially be generalized to other disease states and immunological phenotypes. According to a later analysis, most CMV-associated TCR beta chains appeared to be HLA-restricted, and the HLA associations seemed to be driven largely by CMV exposure. Cytomegalovirus status was reported to be diagnosed by the classifier with high specificity and sensitivity in both the original and validation cohorts. CMV serostatus was the only immune exposure information available for the cohort. A later analysis found that HLA-associated TCR beta chains were more clonally expanded and had lower generation probabilities than equally common non-associated chains. A total of about 180 TCR beta chains were listed by the study as associated with cytomegalovirus. Correlated functional status among segregating V segments might be attributable to linkage disequilibrium, but an unknown experimental factor could not be ruled out. A later analysis reported that several top co-occurrence clusters appeared linked to parvovirus B19, influenza, CMV and Epstein-Barr virus. A later analysis associated around 16,000 TCR beta sequences with specific HLA alleles at a false discovery rate of 0.05. The sequencing pipeline was judged likely to have produced a cluster of highly shared sequence variants as a technical artifact. Strong co-occurrence of HLA alleles, especially DR and DQ, made assigning TCR associations to individual alleles difficult. In this cohort, only TCR beta chains were sequenced, and detectable features were limited by the absence of alpha or paired-chain data. In vitro tests confirmed that a few of the cytomegalovirus-associated TCR beta chains recognize cytomegalovirus antigens. Across donors, most TCR sequences were observed very rarely, whereas some public TCRs were present in many individuals. An association between a missense DCLRE1C variant and V-gene and J-gene trimming of TCR beta chains was found in a later genetic analysis and replicated in an independent cohort. A further reported finding was that TCR beta sequences accurately predicted the HLA-A and HLA-B alleles for most subjects in the first cohort.

Sequencing used PBMCs. Here the chain combines TRBV5-1 and TRBJ2-7, and 13 junctional nucleotides match TRBD2. The TCR originated in a man aged 55 to 70 in good health and CMV-seropositive. The sequenced DNA is TGCGCCAGCAGCTCCAGGACTAGCGGGGGCTACGAGCAGTACTTC. This translates into CASSSRTSGGYEQYF.